This T cell receptor (beta chain) originates from a study of cytotoxic CD8 clonotypes in ibrutinib-treated CLL. The study's findings and limits: Clonality rose at ibrutinib response, held steady in sustained remission, and fell toward baseline at progression.

Only a few counts were recorded for this clone. Its cognate antigen is unknown. Sequencing was performed with immunoSEQ multiplex PCR; in TCRdb, only in-frame clones are kept and a portion is missing. The data contain about 30,000 clones, about three fifths of them singletons. V dropped 0 bases and J dropped 3; count of bases not matched to a gene: 6. Germline V gene sequence: CDR1 SGHRS, CDR2 YFSETQ. The CDR3 totals 16 residues. This sample comprised PBMCs, obtained before ibrutinib treatment. The chain uses TRBV5-1 and TRBJ2-7; 10 positions agree with TRBD1. This clonotype was sampled from a human donor with chronic lymphocytic leukemia. The CDR3 sequence: CASSLGIGDRGYEQYF. In DNA form, the CDR3 reads TGCGCCAGCAGCTTGGGAATCGGGGACAGGGGCTACGAGCAGTACTTC.